One and the same sample provided the 30 T cell receptor beta chains below, sequenced in a study of CD8+ T cells in alopecia areata (dated by TCRdb to 2017 to 2018). The receptor library was made with the immunoSEQ multiplex PCR assay. RNA was extracted from all samples and reverse transcribed into cDNA, which served as template for TCR sequencing. The table comes from immuneACCESS by way of TCRdb, which keeps in-frame sequences with V and J called. Part of the clones is missing from these tables; in studies checked, under half for an unresolved V gene and the rest for unknown reasons. In this sample the table shows over 150,000 clones, roughly 65% of which occur a single time. The top ten hold 1.7% of the sample. This specimen's time point label, per the study, means: baseline before oral tofacitinib. Sequenced here: CD4+ T cells sorted from blood, sampled at week 0. The receptor set was obtained from a human donor with alopecia areata.

The chain employs TRBV4-3 and TRBJ1-1; a weak D match, TRBD1 (6 bases). Germline assignment: CDR1 LGHNA and CDR2 YSLEER. CDR3 length: 14 residues. Trimming stripped 1 base from V and 6 bases from J, with 12 bases between. As DNA, the CDR3 is TGCGCCAGCAGCCAAGGCGGGGGGCGGGCTGAAGCTTTCTTT. Amino acids: CASSQGGGRAEAFF.

V and J are TRBV29-1 and TRBJ2-3; D not resolved. Germline V CDR1 and CDR2: SQVTM, ANQGSEA. This CDR3 spans 12 amino acids. Trimming cost V 6 bases and J 2 bases, with 9 bases left between them. The CDR3 is CSVGCDTDTQYF. The CDR3 nucleotides read TGCAGCGTGGGGTGTGACACAGATACGCAGTATTTT.

The chain couples TRBV27 to TRBJ2-1; 9 positions agree with TRBD2. Trimming at V came to 8 bases and at J to 11 bases, leaving 16 bases not matched to a gene. Germline values: CDR1 MNHEY, CDR2 SMNVEV (reference sequence). CDR3 size: 15 residues. CDR3 nucleotide sequence: TGTGCCAGCCAAGATATATCTGACCTAGCGGGGAAGCAGTTCTTC. This encodes CASQDISDLAGKQFF.

Regarding this clone: Other DNA variants within this sample encode the same CDR3. J is TRBJ1-2 and V is TRBV30; a weak D match, TRBD1 (6 bases). The CDR3 contains 12 residues. V gave up 0 bases and J gave up 5 bases, with 7 bases separating them. Germline V gene data show CDR1 as GTSNPN and CDR2 as SVGIG (reference sequence). The CDR3 reads CAWSVQGYGYTF. The CDR3 DNA sequence: TGTGCCTGGAGTGTACAGGGATATGGCTACACCTTC.

This chain links TRBV5-6 with TRBJ2-2, with unresolved D. The CDR3 covers 13 residues. Germline CDR1 reads SGHDT; CDR2 reads YYEEEE. Deletions cut 0 bases from V and 6 bases from J, with 6 bases between. The CDR3 DNA sequence: TGTGCCAGCAGCTTGGATACGCCCGGGGAGCTGTTTTTT. Protein sequence: CASSLDTPGELFF.

This clone appeared a few times. The rearrangement joins TRBV4-3 to TRBJ1-5; no reliable D call. Trimming removed 4 bases at V and 7 bases at J, with 11 bases between. The CDR3 runs to 13 residues. The germline gives CDR1 LGHNA, CDR2 YSLEER. The chain's CDR3 is CASSRVVSQPQHF. CDR3 in DNA: TGCGCCAGCAGCCGGGTCGTGTCCCAGCCCCAGCATTTT.

The V and J genes are TRBV25-1 and TRBJ1-6; D is undetermined. Trimming removed 4 bases at V and 7 bases at J, with 11 bases between. From germline, CDR1 is MGHDK and CDR2 SYGVNS. This CDR3 is 14 amino acids long. In DNA, the CDR3 is TGTGCCAGCAGTGTTCGAGGTCTGAATTCACCCCTCCACTTT. Translated, it gives CASSVRGLNSPLHF.

V gene TRBV30 combines with J gene TRBJ1-2, with TRBD1 as a possible D gene (6 bases). The V gene lost 0 bases and the J gene lost 8 bases, with 13 bases spanning the gap. This CDR3 is built from 13 residues. Germline CDR1 reads GTSNPN; CDR2 reads SVGIG (reference sequence). The CDR3 here is CAWSVLGARGYTF. The CDR3 DNA reads TGTGCCTGGAGTGTACTGGGGGCGCGGGGCTACACCTTC.

This chain connects TRBV9 to TRBJ1-1; D possibly corresponds to TRBD1 (5 bases). The CDR3 length is 14 residues. With 0 bases removed from V and 8 bases from J, the gap between germline ends came to 14 bases. Germline loops: CDR1 SGDLS, CDR2 YYNGEE. CDR3 sequence reads: CASSVEVTGREAFF. DNA of the CDR3: TGTGCCAGCAGCGTAGAGGTGACGGGACGGGAAGCTTTCTTT.

Notes on this clone: Other DNA sequences in this specimen translate into the identical CDR3. V and J are TRBV30 and TRBJ1-6; D gene uncertain. Trimming shortened V by 1 base and J by 7 bases, and 8 bases separated the two germline ends. The CDR3 is 13 amino acids. Germline V gene data show CDR1 as GTSNPN and CDR2 as SVGIG (reference sequence). The CDR3 is CAWSEGDNSPLHF. The CDR3 bases are TGTGCCTGGAGTGAAGGAGACAATTCACCCCTCCACTTT. Using reference TRBV30 and TRBJ1-6 for the parts outside the CDR3, the full variable domain is SQTIHQWPATLVQPVGSPLSLECTVEGTSNPNLYWYRQAAGRGLQLLFYSVGIGQISSEVPQNLSASRPQDRQFILSSKKLLLSDSGFYLCAWSEGDNSPLHFGNGTRLTVT.

The chain links TRBV10-1 to TRBJ1-2; D is uncertain. Germline V gene sequence: CDR1 WNHNN, CDR2 SYGVQD (reference sequence). CDR3 length: 13 residues. Trimming cost V 3 bases and J 11 bases, with 16 bases left between them. CDR3 amino acids: CASSDDNQARYTF. As DNA, the CDR3 is TGCGCCAGCAGTGATGACAACCAAGCGCGTTACACCTTC.

The chain recombines TRBV7-2 with TRBJ1-2, with D possibly being TRBD1 (6 bases). Trimming left V 5 bases short and J 1 base short, with 8 bases between. The germline V gene has CDR1 SGHTA and CDR2 FQGNSA. This CDR3 has 13 amino acids. The CDR3 bases are TGTGCCAGCAGCCGACAGGTTAACTATGGCTACACCTTC. It specifies CASSRQVNYGYTF.

This clone was picked up a small number of times. V usage is TRBV2 and J usage is TRBJ1-1; possibly TRBD1 for D (5 bases). The CDR3 totals 14 residues. Trimming removed 5 bases at V and 0 bases at J, with 10 bases between. From germline, CDR1 is SNHLY and CDR2 FYNNEI. The CDR3 protein is CASSPRTLNTEAFF. CDR3 coding DNA: TGTGCCAGCAGTCCTAGGACACTGAACACTGAAGCTTTCTTT. Drawing the rest from reference TRBV2 and TRBJ1-1, the complete variable domain is EPEVTQTPSHQVTQMGQEVILRCVPISNHLYFYWYRQILGQKVEFLVSFYNNEISEKSEIFDDQFSVERPDGSNFTLKIRSTKLEDSAMYFCASSPRTLNTEAFFGQGTRLTVV.

About this clone: Mismatch with germline at one junction end may stem from a read error. The chain recombines TRBV7-2 with TRBJ2-7, with D possibly matching TRBD1 (6 bases). This CDR3 comprises 14 residues. Germline V gene sequence: CDR1 SGHTA, CDR2 FQGNSA. CDR3 sequence reads: CASSPYRVSYEQYF. The CDR3 region has the DNA TGCGCCAGCAGCCCGTACAGGGTCTCCTACGAGCAGTACTTC.

This clone was detected only a few times. The chain couples TRBV7-2 to TRBJ1-2; TRBD1 might be the D (5 bases). The CDR3 contains 12 residues. V gave up 6 bases and J gave up 0 bases, with 5 bases separating them. The germline CDR1 and CDR2 sequences are SGHTA and FQGNSA. DNA of the CDR3: TGTGCCAGCAGGACAGCTAACTATGGCTACACCTTC. Translating it yields CASRTANYGYTF.

The chain has TRBV2 and TRBJ1-5, with a weak D call TRBD1 (6 bases). The germline gives CDR1 SNHLY, CDR2 FYNNEI. Deletions cut 8 bases from V and 1 base from J, with 15 bases between. This CDR3 region has 15 residues. DNA for the CDR3: TGTGCCAGCGGAGAGGGGGGAGCCAGCAATCAGCCCCAGCATTTT. Translating it yields CASGEGGASNQPQHF.

The chain has TRBV6-1 and TRBJ2-2; D ambiguous. CDR1 is MNHNS and CDR2 is SASEGT in the germline V gene. V lost 6 bases, J lost 4 bases, and 9 bases lay in between. The CDR3 is 13 residues long. The CDR3 reads CASSFGGTGELFF. CDR3 in DNA: TGTGCCAGCAGCTTTGGCGGCACCGGGGAGCTGTTTTTT.

The chain is built from TRBV7-7 and TRBJ2-1, with unresolved D. V was clipped by 1 base and J by 0 bases, with 7 bases between them. There are 15 residues in the CDR3. CDR1 is SSHAT and CDR2 is FNYEAQ in the germline V gene (reference sequence). The CDR3 spells CASSLGSGSYNEQFF. The CDR3 DNA reads as TGTGCCAGCAGCTTAGGGTCAGGCTCCTACAATGAGCAGTTCTTC.

The chain combines TRBV2 with TRBJ1-2, with a weak D call TRBD1 (6 bases). V was trimmed by 3 bases and J by 5 bases, leaving 10 bases between them. CDR1 is SNHLY, CDR2 FYNNEI, per germline. This CDR3 contains 13 residues. CDR3 sequence (DNA): TGTGCCAGCAGTGAGGGCAGGGGTTATGGCTACACCTTC. This codes for CASSEGRGYGYTF.

Only one count was recorded for this clone. The chain uses TRBV2 and TRBJ2-3; D not certain. The CDR3 totals 11 residues. The germline V gene has CDR1 SNHLY and CDR2 FYNNEI. The V gene lost 2 bases and the J gene lost 8 bases, with 5 bases spanning the gap. CDR3 DNA sequence: TGTGCCAGCAGTGAACGTGGTACGCAGTATTTT. Translated: CASSERGTQYF. The full variable domain, with the rest looked up from reference TRBV2 and TRBJ2-3, is EPEVTQTPSHQVTQMGQEVILRCVPISNHLYFYWYRQILGQKVEFLVSFYNNEISEKSEIFDDQFSVERPDGSNFTLKIRSTKLEDSAMYFCASSERGTQYFGPGTRLTVL.

The DNA for the CDR3 is TGCGCCAGCAGCTTCGGACAGAGCCTCCCCCACAATGAGCAGTTCTTC. As protein: CASSFGQSLPHNEQFF. This chain connects TRBV5-1 to TRBJ2-1; D perhaps matches TRBD1 (6 bases). V was shortened by 2 bases and J by 5 bases, with 17 bases between the two germline ends. This CDR3 comprises 16 residues. Germline V gene sequence: CDR1 SGHRS, CDR2 YFSETQ.

The chain recombines TRBV7-9 with TRBJ1-2; possibly TRBD1 for D (6 bases). The V and J ends lost 5 bases and 2 bases respectively, with 12 bases between them. Germline-derived CDR1 and CDR2 are SEHNR and FQNEAQ (reference sequence). The CDR3 covers 14 residues. CDR3: CASSQGPQNYGYTF. The CDR3 DNA is TGTGCCAGCAGCCAGGGGCCACAAAACTATGGCTACACCTTC.

A single count supports this clone. This chain uses TRBV11-2 with TRBJ2-3; no clear D gene. Germline CDR1 and CDR2: SGHAT and FQNNGV. V shed 3 bases and J shed 4 bases, with 11 bases lying between them. This CDR3 is 14 amino acids long. The CDR3 nucleotides read TGTGCCAGCAGCTTTGATCGGAGCTCAGATACGCAGTATTTT. Its protein is CASSFDRSSDTQYF.

The gene calls are TRBV9 and TRBJ2-2; D may be TRBD2 (5 bases). CDR3 length: 13 residues. Germline CDR1 reads SGDLS; CDR2 reads YYNGEE. V was trimmed by 4 bases and J by 7 bases, leaving 11 bases between them. This CDR3 reads CASSPPGLGELFF. In nucleotides, the CDR3 is TGTGCCAGCAGCCCCCCCGGACTCGGGGAGCTGTTTTTT.

This clone was seen a single time. The chain couples TRBV30 to TRBJ2-7; 8 positions agree with TRBD1. CDR1 and CDR2 (germline): GTSNPN, SVGIG (reference sequence). V lost 1 base, J lost 3 bases, and 5 bases stayed unmatched. The CDR3 is made up of 14 amino acids. The CDR3 loop is CAWSDARGHYEQYF. CDR3 DNA: TGTGCCTGGAGTGACGCCAGGGGGCACTACGAGCAGTACTTC.

The chain carries TRBV29-1 and TRBJ2-5; 8 bases agree with TRBD1. CDR1 is SQVTM, CDR2 ANQGSEA, per germline. The CDR3 runs 15 residues. J lost 2 bases, V lost 6 bases, and 11 bases had no gene match. The CDR3 sequence: CSVAPGTGQQETQYF. For the CDR3, the DNA is TGCAGCGTGGCCCCCGGGACAGGCCAACAAGAGACCCAGTACTTC.

The chain recombines TRBV9 with TRBJ1-6, with D possibly being TRBD1 (6 bases). This CDR3 has 15 residues. V was trimmed by 0 bases and J by 7 bases, leaving 11 bases between them. The germline CDR1 and CDR2 sequences are SGDLS and YYNGEE. The CDR3 coding sequence is TGTGCCAGCAGCGTAGAGGGGGGGCTGAATTCACCCCTCCACTTT. Its translation: CASSVEGGLNSPLHF.

The chain has TRBV19 and TRBJ1-1, with TRBD1 identical over 7 bases. CDR3 length equals 13 residues. CDR1 and CDR2 from the germline V gene are LNHDA and SQIVND (reference sequence). The junction had 2 bases not matched to a gene; V was cut back by 3 bases and J by 4 bases. CDR3 region: CASSIPGGTEAFF. For the CDR3, the DNA is TGTGCCAGTAGTATTCCAGGGGGCACTGAAGCTTTCTTT.

This clone was detected only a few times. The chain recombines TRBV7-2 with TRBJ2-4; D may be TRBD2 (5 bases). Looked up from germline, CDR1 is SGHTA and CDR2 is FQGNSA. Trimming shortened V by 4 bases and J by 7 bases, and 26 bases separated the two germline ends. CDR3 size: 18 residues. The CDR3 bases are TGTGCCAGCAGCTCCCGAGGGCCCATGGTAGGGTCGGGTAACATTCAGTACTTC. Amino acid sequence: CASSSRGPMVGSGNIQYF.

This chain connects TRBV6-1 to TRBJ1-5; D is ambiguous. This CDR3 is 14 amino acids long. Between the trimmed V and J ends, which lost 7 bases and 1 base, there was a span of 11 bases. In germline, CDR1 is MNHNS, CDR2 SASEGT. CDR3 loop: CASTGSLSNQPQHF. CDR3 DNA: TGTGCCAGCACCGGATCCCTGAGCAATCAGCCCCAGCATTTT.